The 17 T cell receptor beta chains given below trace back to one sample, sequenced in a study of shared clonotypes between healthy human individuals. Method: immunoSEQ multiplex PCR; TCRdb's copy keeps in-frame clones and lacks some. The table has millions of clones, approximately 90% seen once. The material sequenced was naive CD4+ T cells sorted from blood. Subset defined: CD45RA+ positively selected. The receptors derive from a man between 18 and 29 years old in good health.

V gene TRBV7-9 combines with J gene TRBJ1-4, with 7 nucleotides matching TRBD1. The V and J ends lost 5 bases and 15 bases, in that order; junction bases with no gene match: 24. The CDR3 runs 17 residues. The germline V gene encodes CDR1 SEHNR and CDR2 FQNEAQ (reference sequence). CDR3 sequence reads: CASSPPTGKQLMWRLFF. The CDR3 nucleotides are TGTGCCAGCAGCCCGCCGACAGGGAAGCAACTAATGTGGAGGTTGTTTTTT.

The gene calls are TRBV13 and TRBJ1-2, with 7 bases that match TRBD1. Germline CDR1 reads PRHDT; CDR2 reads FYEKMQ (reference sequence). Trimming removed 5 bases from V and 6 bases from J; junction bases left unmatched: 9. The CDR3 consists of 14 residues. The CDR3 DNA reads as TGTGCCAGCAGCCGTTTTGGACAGGAGCATGGCTACACCTTC. Translation gives CASSRFGQEHGYTF.

J is TRBJ2-3 and V is TRBV4-3; D possibly uses TRBD1 or TRBD2 (5 bases each). V lost 0 bases and J lost 2, with 9 bases in between. Germline CDR1 is LGHNA and CDR2 is YSLEER. The CDR3 consists of 15 residues. The chain's CDR3 is CASSQDLGTTDTQYF. The CDR3 DNA reads TGCGCCAGCAGCCAAGATCTCGGGACCACAGATACGCAGTATTTT.

The rearrangement links TRBV5-6 to TRBJ2-3; TRBD2 is a possible D gene (6 bases). The CDR3 is made up of 17 amino acids. Trimming cost V 0 bases and J 0 bases, with 14 bases left between them. Germline V gene data show CDR1 as SGHDT and CDR2 as YYEEEE. The CDR3 sequence: CASSLDTGARSTDTQYF. CDR3 DNA: TGTGCCAGCAGCTTGGATACGGGAGCCCGAAGCACAGATACGCAGTATTTT.

This chain joins TRBV2 and TRBJ1-2; the match to TRBD1 covers 9 bases. V gave up 5 bases and J gave up 2 bases; unmatched junction bases: 6. The CDR3 extends over 15 amino acids. The V gene's germline CDR1 is SNHLY and CDR2 FYNNEI. The CDR3 region is CASSYRQGENYGYTF. CDR3 nucleotide sequence: TGTGCCAGCAGTTATCGACAGGGGGAGAACTATGGCTACACCTTC.

The chain has TRBV15 and TRBJ2-2, with 11 bases that match TRBD1. From germline, CDR1 is LNHNV and CDR2 YYDKDF (reference sequence). J lost 6 bases, V lost 0 bases, and 3 bases had no gene match. The CDR3 runs 16 residues. The CDR3 loop reads CATSRDPGQGAGELFF. In nucleotides, the CDR3 is TGTGCCACCAGCAGAGATCCGGGACAGGGGGCCGGGGAGCTGTTTTTT.

This chain joins TRBV5-1 and TRBJ1-5; D possibly corresponds to TRBD1 (6 bases). This CDR3 has 16 residues. The germline CDR1 and CDR2 sequences are SGHRS and YFSETQ. V lost 4 bases and J lost 0, with 14 bases in between. The DNA of the CDR3 is TGCGCCAGCAGCCCAGAGGGGGGTGCTAGCAATCAGCCCCAGCATTTT. It yields the protein CASSPEGGASNQPQHF.

This clone has a single count. The rearrangement uses TRBV2 and TRBJ1-6, with D uncertain. The CDR3 covers 15 residues. Per the germline V gene, CDR1 is SNHLY and CDR2 is FYNNEI. The V end lost 5 bases, the J end lost 9 bases, and 17 bases lay between the germline ends. The CDR3 DNA reads TGTGCCAGCAGTAAAGGTCCGGGGTCGGGTTCACCCCTCCACTTT. Protein: CASSKGPGSGSPLHF.

Of note for this clone: Additional DNA sequences in this sample encode the identical CDR3. The chain employs TRBV5-1 and TRBJ2-7; 7 nucleotides line up with TRBD1. CDR1 and CDR2 from the germline V gene are SGHRS and YFSETQ. CDR3 length: 13 amino acids. J was trimmed by 3 bases and V by 4 bases; bases with no gene match: 4. The CDR3: CASSRTGDYEQYF. DNA for the CDR3: TGCGCCAGCAGCCGAACAGGGGACTACGAGCAGTACTTC.

The chain combines TRBV19 with TRBJ2-7, with D possibly matching TRBD2 (5 bases). The CDR3 has 13 residues. Germline V lookup: CDR1 LNHDA, CDR2 SQIVND (reference sequence). Trimming removed 9 bases from V and 6 bases from J, with 18 bases in between. The DNA of the CDR3 is TGTGCCAGCAGCCCGGGATATCGGGGCGAGCAGTACTTC. Translating it yields CASSPGYRGEQYF. The variable domain in full, with the rest retrieved from reference TRBV19 and TRBJ2-7, is DGGITQSPKYLFRKEGQNVTLSCEQNLNHDAMYWYRQDPGQGLRLIYYSQIVNDFQKGDIAEGYSVSREKKESFPLTVTSAQKNPTAFYLCASSPGYRGEQYFGPGTRLTVT.

V gene TRBV6-7 combines with J gene TRBJ2-6, with 12 bases aligning to TRBD1. TRBV6-7 is sorted into the ORF group, with uncertain function. The CDR3 covers 20 residues. V lost 5 bases and J lost 1; bases outside the gene matches: 12. The CDR3 bases are TGTGCCAGCAGTCCGATGGGACAGGGGGCTGAAAGGTCTGGGGCCAACGTCCTGACTTTC. Its protein product is CASSPMGQGAERSGANVLTF.

The chain recombines TRBV30 with TRBJ2-3; 7 bases are shared with TRBD2. Germline lookup yields CDR1 GTSNPN and CDR2 SVGIG (reference sequence). J lost 3 bases, V lost 2 bases, and 5 bases had no gene match. The CDR3 is made up of 14 amino acids. The CDR3 sequence is CAWSSYGGTDTQYF. DNA of the CDR3: TGTGCCTGGAGTTCATACGGGGGGACAGATACGCAGTATTTT.

This clone has only one observation. V gene TRBV7-2 combines with J gene TRBJ2-7; the D gene is possibly TRBD1 (6 bases). Trimming left V 5 bases short and J 4 bases short, with 15 bases between. The CDR3 is 14 residues long. Germline lookup yields CDR1 SGHTA and CDR2 FQGNSA. The chain's CDR3 is CASSLYRVQYEQYF. The CDR3 DNA reads TGTGCCAGCAGCCTATACAGGGTCCAGTACGAGCAGTACTTC.

Concerning this clone itself: An end of the junction differs from the germline gene, which may be a read error. V usage is TRBV10-3 and J usage is TRBJ2-7; D uncertain. Germline-derived CDR1 and CDR2 are ENHRY and SYGVKD. This CDR3 has 14 residues. CDR3 bases: TGTGCCATCAGGGAGTCACCTGATTGGGGAGAGCAGTACTTC. Translating gives CAIRESPDWGEQYF.

The chain uses TRBV19 and TRBJ1-2; TRBD1 matches at 7 bases. Germline V gene sequence: CDR1 LNHDA, CDR2 SQIVND (reference sequence). Germline trimming cut 6 bases from V and 2 bases from J; bases unmatched to any gene: 3. This CDR3 is 13 amino acids long. The CDR3 spells CASRSTGNYGYTF. The CDR3 nucleotides read TGTGCCAGTAGATCGACAGGGAACTATGGCTACACCTTC.

The chain uses TRBV30 and TRBJ2-5; 7 bases map to TRBD2. This CDR3 has 15 amino acids. Losses at the gene ends were 3 bases for V and 2 bases for J; bases not matched to a gene: 9. Germline V gene lookup returns CDR1 GTSNPN and CDR2 SVGIG (reference sequence). The CDR3 nucleotides are TGTGCCTGGAGGGGAGGGTCGTGGGTTCAAGAGACCCAGTACTTC. Translating it yields CAWRGGSWVQETQYF.

V and J are TRBV5-5 and TRBJ1-1; TRBD1 is a possible D gene (5 bases). Germline V gene lookup returns CDR1 SGHKS and CDR2 YYEKEE (reference sequence). The CDR3 is made up of 14 amino acids. V dropped 3 bases and J dropped 2 bases, with 11 bases sitting between them. The CDR3 protein is CASSWRDGNTEAFF. CDR3 sequence (DNA): TGTGCCAGCAGCTGGAGGGACGGAAACACTGAAGCTTTCTTT.